The sequence of this T cell receptor (beta chain) was determined in a study of radiation and T cells in renal cell carcinoma. For the study at large: Nephrectomy followed 15 Gy stereotactic body radiation by 4 weeks.

This clone showed up just once. Its antigen remains unidentified. Findings of the study overall: From baseline, blood top tumor clonotypes peaked at 2 weeks post-radiation.

Documented time point: blood 2 weeks post-SBRT. Treatment defined: 15 Gy SBRT to primary tumor, nephrectomy 4 weeks later. Radiation-treated patients gave blood at baseline, week 2 and week 4. The patient's renal cell carcinoma had clear cell pathology. Measured with immunoSEQ multiplex PCR; TCRdb has only the in-frame clones, and not every one. The repertoire holds some 130,000 clones, with approximately 78% as singletons. CDR3 length: 15 amino acids. Germline CDR1 and CDR2: ENHRY and SYGVKD. V lost 3 bases, J lost 8 bases, and 17 bases lay in between. The chain recombines TRBV10-3 with TRBJ2-1; D possibly corresponds to TRBD1 (6 bases). The source was blood, collected from a patient whose treatment included radiotherapy and nephrectomy. The clonotype originates from a woman aged 60-75 years with renal cell carcinoma. CDR3 coding DNA: TGTGCCATCAGTGATTGGACAGCCGTGGGAGATGAGCAGTTCTTC. Protein: CAISDWTAVGDEQFF.